Each of the 29 T cell receptor beta chains below was sequenced from the same sample in a study of T cell repertoires in cytomegalovirus infection. TCRdb passed the reads through MiXCR, listing each CDR3 protein once. The sample shows under 150,000 distinct CDR3 sequences, over 25% of them seen only once. Their cognate antigens are unknown. The sequenced sample was CD8+ T cells from cultured PBMCs, obtained from culture after CMV antigen stimulation. The receptors originated from a human donor in good health (CMV status not recorded). Some clones in this sample may be carry-over from other donors' samples.

Comments on this clonotype: This may stem from a read error, because a much larger clone lies one nucleotide away. The chain joins TRBV7-2 to TRBJ2-7; 9 nucleotides align to TRBD1. Germline V gene data show CDR1 as SGHTA and CDR2 as FQGNSA. There are 15 residues in the CDR3. Trimming removed 5 bases from V and 7 bases from J; junction bases left unmatched: 12. The CDR3 DNA sequence: TGTGCCAGCAGCCCTCAAGGGGGGACAGGGACTGAGCAGTACTTC. This codes for CASSPQGGTGTEQYF.

This clonotype was seen only a few times. The chain joins TRBV12-3 or TRBV12-4 to TRBJ2-2; D remains ambiguous. This CDR3 has 11 residues. The ends were cut back, 6 bases at V and 7 bases at J, with 6 bases in the middle. The CDR3 DNA reads as TGTGCCAGCAGCGCCGGCGGGGAGCTGTTTTTT. Its protein product is CASSAGGELFF.

Many counts were recorded for this clonotype. At one boundary the junction diverges from the germline segment, which might be a read error. The V gene is TRBV7-6, the J gene TRBJ2-3; TRBD2 aligns across 12 bases. Germline CDR1 is SGHVS and CDR2 is FNYEAQ. This CDR3 spans 15 amino acids. In DNA, the CDR3 is TGTGCTAGCAGCCCGACTAGCGGGGGAGGAGATACGCAGTATTTT. Translated, it gives CASSPTSGGGDTQYF.

This clonotype was detected a few times. The chain has TRBV7-6 and TRBJ1-4, with TRBD1 matching over 12 bases. The ends lost 3 bases at V and 7 bases at J; junction bases unmatched: 9. The V gene's germline CDR1 is SGHVS and CDR2 FNYEAQ. There are 17 residues in the CDR3. DNA for the CDR3: TGTGCCAGCAGCTTGGGGACAGGGGGCCCCATTGGTGAAAAACTGTTTTTT. Amino acid sequence: CASSLGTGGPIGEKLFF.

This clonotype was seen a handful of times. The gene calls are TRBV7-8 and TRBJ2-7, with D possibly TRBD1 on 6 matching bases. From germline, CDR1 is SGHVS and CDR2 FQNEAQ. The CDR3 sequence is 13 residues long. Trimming left V 5 bases short and J 7 bases short, with 15 bases between. The CDR3 bases are TGTGCCAGCAGCCACAGACAGGCTTGGGAGCAGTACTTC. It specifies CASSHRQAWEQYF.

The chain combines TRBV18 with TRBJ1-1; D uncertain. This CDR3 region has 12 residues. CDR1 is KGHSH and CDR2 is LQKENI in the germline V gene. V lost 6 bases to trimming and J lost 5 bases, with 10 bases between them. The CDR3 nucleotides are TGTGCCAGCTCGGGCAGCTGGACTGAAGCTTTCTTT. Amino acids: CASSGSWTEAFF. The full variable domain, with the rest looked up from reference TRBV18 and TRBJ1-1, is NAGVMQNPRHLVRRRGQEARLRCSPMKGHSHVYWYRQLPEEGLKFMVYLQKENIIDESGMPKERFSAEFPKEGPSILRIQQVVRGDSAAYFCASSGSWTEAFFGQGTRLTVV.

This clonotype was seen a handful of times. This rearrangement joins TRBV20-1 to TRBJ1-2; 12 bases match TRBD1. V was pared by 4 bases and J by 6 bases, with 9 bases of the junction left unmatched. The CDR3 consists of 15 residues. The germline CDR1 and CDR2 sequences are DFQATT and SNEGSKA (reference sequence). The CDR3: CSATPGTGGVDGYTF. For the CDR3, the DNA is TGCAGTGCTACACCCGGGACAGGGGGCGTCGATGGCTACACCTTC.

Regarding this clonotype: One end of the junction is discordant with germline, which a read error may explain. V gene TRBV4-1 combines with J gene TRBJ1-2, with no clear D. The CDR3 length is 13 residues. Germline lookup yields CDR1 MGHRA and CDR2 YSYEKL. CDR3 sequence (DNA): TGCGCCAGCAGCCCCCTAGTAGGAGCAGGCTACACCTTT. It specifies CASSPLVGAGYTF.

This clonotype was seen only a few times. The chain uses TRBV11-2 and TRBJ1-1; the D gene is possibly TRBD1 (6 bases). The CDR3 sequence is 14 residues long. Germline CDR1 SGHAT, CDR2 FQNNGV. Trimming left V 6 bases short and J 1 base short, with 12 bases between. The CDR3 nucleotides are TGTGCCAGCAGATTGGGACACCCGAACACTGAAGCTTTCTTT. Translated, it gives CASRLGHPNTEAFF.

A few counts support this clonotype. This chain links TRBV20-1 with TRBJ2-2; possible D gene TRBD2, 7 bases. Germline lookup yields CDR1 DFQATT and CDR2 SNEGSKA (reference sequence). The length of the CDR3 is 17 residues. This chain's CDR3 is CSVSGRGPNKITGELFF. The DNA for the CDR3 is TGCAGCGTCTCGGGGCGGGGGCCCAATAAAATCACCGGGGAGCTGTTTTTT.

Many counts were recorded for this clonotype. This chain connects TRBV7-2 to TRBJ2-3; TRBD2 might be the D (5 bases). The germline V and J ends were trimmed by 5 bases and 2 bases, with 11 bases remaining between them. CDR3 length: 14 amino acids. Looked up from germline, CDR1 is SGHTA and CDR2 is FQGNSA. CDR3 coding DNA: TGTGCCAGCAGCGCCGGACTCTACACAGATACGCAGTATTTT. Its protein product is CASSAGLYTDTQYF.

V usage is TRBV6-2 or TRBV6-3 and J usage is TRBJ2-1, with 8 bases identical to TRBD1. Germline V gives CDR1 MNHEY, CDR2 SVGEGT. This CDR3 is built from 16 residues. V lost 4 bases and J lost 3; bases outside the gene matches: 8. DNA for the CDR3: TGTGCCAGCAGTTTCCTCGGACAGGGCTACTACAATGAGCAGTTCTTC. It encodes CASSFLGQGYYNEQFF.

A remark on this clonotype: One end of the junction fails to match germline, which may point to a read error. This chain links TRBV6-6 with TRBJ1-2; 8 positions agree with TRBD1. Germline CDR1 is MNHNY and CDR2 is SVGAGI (reference sequence). CDR3 size: 15 residues. DNA for the CDR3: TGTGCAAGCAGTTATGGTCCAGGGGGCGGAAATGGCTACACCTTC. Protein: CASSYGPGGGNGYTF.

The chain uses TRBV5-6 and TRBJ1-2, with 8 positions matching TRBD1. CDR3 length: 16 amino acids. V lost 3 bases to trimming and J lost 5 bases; unmatched junction nucleotides: 12. Germline V gene lookup returns CDR1 SGHDT and CDR2 YYEEEE. CDR3 coding DNA: TGTGCCAGCAGCTGGGGTTCAGGGGGCGCACGGTATGGCTACACCTTC. As protein: CASSWGSGGARYGYTF.

The chain employs TRBV5-5 and TRBJ1-5; D not certain. V was pared by 8 bases and J by 5 bases, with 20 bases between. The CDR3 length is 15 residues. The germline V gene encodes CDR1 SGHKS and CDR2 YYEKEE (reference sequence). In nucleotides, the CDR3 is TGTGCCAGTAGCCCTACAGTGGGCAGGTATCAGCCCCAGCATTTT. Protein: CASSPTVGRYQPQHF.

The chain couples TRBV25-1 to TRBJ2-1; D ambiguous. CDR3 size: 12 residues. Deletions cut 10 bases from V and 10 bases from J, with 17 bases between. Germline V lookup: CDR1 MGHDK, CDR2 SYGVNS. CDR3 coding DNA: TGTGCCAAGAGTGTCATCCTGCACGAGCAGTTCTTC. Translated, it gives CAKSVILHEQFF. Drawing the rest from reference TRBV25-1 and TRBJ2-1, the complete variable domain is EADIYQTPRYLVIGTGKKITLECSQTMGHDKMYWYQQDPGMELHLIHYSYGVNSTEKGDLSSESTVSRIRTEHFPLTLESARPSHTSQYLCAKSVILHEQFFGPGTRLTVL.

The V gene is TRBV7-6, the J gene TRBJ2-1; a weak D match, TRBD1 (5 bases). V was cut by 5 bases and J by 4 bases, with 12 bases left in between. CDR1 and CDR2 from the germline V gene are SGHVS and FNYEAQ. The CDR3 contains 14 residues. The CDR3 DNA sequence: TGTGCCAGCAGCGACCCTGACAGTTACAATGAGCAGTTCTTC. It is translated as CASSDPDSYNEQFF.

This clonotype was picked up a small number of times. V is TRBV6-2 or TRBV6-3 and J is TRBJ1-2; TRBD1 matches at 9 bases. The germline V gene has CDR1 MNHEY and CDR2 SVGEGT. With V trimmed by 0 bases and J by 8 bases, 10 bases remained unmatched. The CDR3 is 16 amino acids. The CDR3: CASSYSQFGTGYGYTF. DNA of the CDR3: TGTGCCAGCAGTTACTCACAATTCGGGACAGGGTACGGCTACACCTTC.

This clonotype was seen more than once but under ten times. The chain links TRBV6-2 or TRBV6-3 to TRBJ1-5, with 8 bases lining up with TRBD1. The CDR3 contains 14 residues. The ends lost 8 bases at V and 6 bases at J; junction bases unmatched: 9. CDR1 is MNHEY and CDR2 is SVGEGT in the germline V gene. In nucleotides, the CDR3 is TGTGCCAGCCGCGGAGCAGGGGGCATTCAGCCCCAGCATTTT. Its translation: CASRGAGGIQPQHF.

The rearrangement joins TRBV4-2 to TRBJ1-4; 7 bases line up with TRBD1. V trimming: 4 bases; J trimming: 8 bases; junction bases outside the gene matches: 7. CDR3 length: 14 amino acids. The germline gives CDR1 LGHNA, CDR2 YNFKEQ. CDR3 sequence reads: CASSPQGLKEKLFF. CDR3 bases: TGTGCCAGCAGCCCACAGGGGTTAAAGGAAAAACTGTTTTTT.

The gene calls are TRBV27 and TRBJ2-7; 8 bases are a match to TRBD2. This CDR3 has 18 amino acids. V dropped 6 bases and J dropped 3; count of bases not matched to a gene: 19. The germline gives CDR1 MNHEY, CDR2 SMNVEV (reference sequence). CDR3 protein: CASSPKPGTSLLFYEQYF. The CDR3, as DNA: TGTGCCAGCAGCCCTAAACCCGGGACTAGTTTGTTATTCTACGAGCAGTACTTC.

This clonotype was counted a few times. The V and J genes are TRBV7-2 and TRBJ2-7, with 9 bases lining up with TRBD2. This CDR3 has 15 residues. V was clipped by 1 base and J by 6 bases; unmatched bases: 7. Germline V gene data show CDR1 as SGHTA and CDR2 as FQGNSA. CDR3 in DNA: TGTGCCAGCAGCTTAGGCGGCGGGGGGGCCGGCGAGCAGTACTTC. Protein: CASSLGGGGAGEQYF.

The chain recombines TRBV20-1 with TRBJ2-4, with 9 bases matching TRBD2. V lost 5 bases to trimming and J lost 0 bases; unmatched junction nucleotides: 11. Germline V gives CDR1 DFQATT, CDR2 SNEGSKA (reference sequence). The CDR3 covers 17 residues. The chain's CDR3 is CSAFPSGGSIAKNIQYF. The DNA for the CDR3 is TGCAGTGCTTTTCCCAGCGGGGGGTCTATAGCCAAAAACATTCAGTACTTC.

This clonotype was counted a few times. The genes are TRBV13 and TRBJ1-2; D remains ambiguous. The germline V gene has CDR1 PRHDT and CDR2 FYEKMQ (reference sequence). V was shortened by 2 bases and J by 6 bases, with 19 bases between the two germline ends. This CDR3 spans 16 amino acids. CDR3 sequence: CASSLYTAIGMDGYTF. CDR3 DNA: TGTGCCAGCAGCTTATATACCGCGATCGGTATGGATGGCTACACCTTC.

V usage is TRBV19 and J usage is TRBJ1-4, with 8 bases matching TRBD1. CDR3 size: 15 residues. With V trimmed by 5 bases and J by 8 bases, 10 bases remained unmatched. Germline CDR1 and CDR2: LNHDA and SQIVND (reference sequence). The CDR3 DNA follows: TGTGCCAGTAGTCCGGACAGGGTGGTTTACGAAAAACTGTTTTTT. Its translation is CASSPDRVVYEKLFF.

The V gene is TRBV4-1, the J gene TRBJ1-5; D call uncertain. The CDR3 is 14 amino acids. Per the germline V gene, CDR1 is MGHRA and CDR2 is YSYEKL. Trimming shortened V by 5 bases and J by 4 bases, and 12 bases separated the two germline ends. CDR3 protein: CASSDNGVNQPQHF. The CDR3 region has the DNA TGCGCCAGCAGCGATAACGGGGTAAATCAGCCCCAGCATTTT.

The chain combines TRBV7-6 with TRBJ2-1; tentative D call: TRBD1 (6 bases). V dropped 1 base and J dropped 7 bases, with 11 bases sitting between them. The CDR3 extends over 14 amino acids. Germline CDR1 SGHVS, CDR2 FNYEAQ. The CDR3 loop reads CASSLVGQGNEQFF. The CDR3 coding sequence is TGTGCCAGCAGCTTAGTAGGGCAGGGGAATGAGCAGTTCTTC. Drawing the rest from reference TRBV7-6 and TRBJ2-1, the complete variable domain is GAGVSQSPRYKVTKRGQDVALRCDPISGHVSLYWYRQALGQGPEFLTYFNYEAQQDKSGLPNDRFSAERPEGSISTLTIQRTEQRDSAMYRCASSLVGQGNEQFFGPGTRLTVL.

This chain links TRBV20-1 with TRBJ1-5; TRBD1 agrees at 7 bases. Germline loops: CDR1 DFQATT, CDR2 SNEGSKA (reference sequence). V was pared by 6 bases and J by 0 bases, with 11 bases of the junction left unmatched. CDR3 size: 16 residues. The CDR3 protein is CSASKDRAFSNQPQHF. In nucleotides, the CDR3 is TGCAGTGCCTCGAAAGACAGGGCTTTTAGCAATCAGCCCCAGCATTTT.

This clonotype was seen at least ten times. The chain has TRBV15 and TRBJ1-1; 7 bases are shared with TRBD1. CDR1 and CDR2 (germline): LNHNV, YYDKDF (reference sequence). This CDR3 comprises 14 residues. Losses at the gene ends were 9 bases for V and 0 bases for J; bases not matched to a gene: 7. In DNA form, the CDR3 reads TGTGCCACAAATCGGGACAGATTGAACACTGAAGCTTTCTTT. Protein sequence: CATNRDRLNTEAFF.